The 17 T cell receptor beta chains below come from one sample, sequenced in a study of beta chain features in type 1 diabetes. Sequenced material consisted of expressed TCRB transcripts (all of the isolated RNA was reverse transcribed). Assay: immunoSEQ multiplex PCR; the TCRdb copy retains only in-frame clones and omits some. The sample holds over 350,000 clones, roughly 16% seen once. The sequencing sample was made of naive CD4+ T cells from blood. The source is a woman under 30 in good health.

Here the CDR3 reads CASSQIDSPADIQYF. The CDR3 DNA sequence: TGCGCCAGCAGCCAGATAGACTCTCCGGCGGACATTCAGTACTTC. The chain couples TRBV4-1 to TRBJ2-4; D unclear. V was pared by 3 bases and J by 8 bases, with 17 bases between. Germline CDR1 and CDR2: MGHRA and YSYEKL. This CDR3 contains 15 residues.

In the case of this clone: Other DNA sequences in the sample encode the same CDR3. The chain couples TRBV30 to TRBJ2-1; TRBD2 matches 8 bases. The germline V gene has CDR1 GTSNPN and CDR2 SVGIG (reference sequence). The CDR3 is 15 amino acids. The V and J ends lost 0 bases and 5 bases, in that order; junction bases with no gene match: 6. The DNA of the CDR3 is TGTGCCTGGAGTGTCGGGCTAGCGGGCCACAATGAGCAGTTCTTC. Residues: CAWSVGLAGHNEQFF.

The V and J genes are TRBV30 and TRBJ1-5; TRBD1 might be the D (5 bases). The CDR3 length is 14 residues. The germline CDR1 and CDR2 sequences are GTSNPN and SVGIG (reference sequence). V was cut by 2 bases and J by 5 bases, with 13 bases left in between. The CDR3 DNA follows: TGTGCCTGGAGTCCCCAGGGAGGCGATCAGCCCCAGCATTTT. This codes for CAWSPQGGDQPQHF.

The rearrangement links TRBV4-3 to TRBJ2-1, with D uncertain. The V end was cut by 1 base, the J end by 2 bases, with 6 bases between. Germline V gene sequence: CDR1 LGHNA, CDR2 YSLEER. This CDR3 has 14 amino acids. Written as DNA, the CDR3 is TGCGCCAGCAGCCAAGGGCCCGCCTACAATGAGCAGTTCTTC. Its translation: CASSQGPAYNEQFF.

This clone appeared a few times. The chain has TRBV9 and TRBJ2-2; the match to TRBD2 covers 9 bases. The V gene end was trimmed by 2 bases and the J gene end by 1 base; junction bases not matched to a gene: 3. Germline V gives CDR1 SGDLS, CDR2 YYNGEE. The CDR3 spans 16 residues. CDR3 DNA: TGTGCCAGCAGCGTTAGCGGGAGCAGGAACACCGGGGAGCTGTTTTTT. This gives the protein CASSVSGSRNTGELFF.

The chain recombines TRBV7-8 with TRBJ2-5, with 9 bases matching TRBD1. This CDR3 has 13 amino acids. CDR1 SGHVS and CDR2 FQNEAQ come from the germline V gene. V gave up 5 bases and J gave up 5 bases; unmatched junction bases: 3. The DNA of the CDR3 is TGTGCCAGCAGCCGGGACAGGGTGGAGACCCAGTACTTC. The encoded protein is CASSRDRVETQYF.

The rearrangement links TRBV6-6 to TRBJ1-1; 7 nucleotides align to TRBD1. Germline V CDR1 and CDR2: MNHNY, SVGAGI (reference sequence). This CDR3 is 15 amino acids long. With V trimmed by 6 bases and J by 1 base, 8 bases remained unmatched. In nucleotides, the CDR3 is TGTGCCAGCAGCACAGGGGACGGGGCGAACACTGAAGCTTTCTTT. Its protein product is CASSTGDGANTEAFF.

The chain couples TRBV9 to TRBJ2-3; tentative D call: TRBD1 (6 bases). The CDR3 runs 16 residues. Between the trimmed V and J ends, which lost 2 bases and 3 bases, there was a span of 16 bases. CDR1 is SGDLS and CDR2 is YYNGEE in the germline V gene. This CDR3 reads CASSVDRIPLTDTQYF. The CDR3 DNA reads TGTGCCAGCAGCGTCGACAGGATTCCCTTGACAGATACGCAGTATTTT.

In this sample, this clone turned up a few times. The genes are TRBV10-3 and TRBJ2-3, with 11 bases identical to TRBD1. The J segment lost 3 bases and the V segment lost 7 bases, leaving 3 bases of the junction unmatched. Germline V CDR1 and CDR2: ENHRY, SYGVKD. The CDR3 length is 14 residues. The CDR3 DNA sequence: TGTGCCATCAAGAGGGACAGGGGGACAGATACGCAGTATTTT. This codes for CAIKRDRGTDTQYF.

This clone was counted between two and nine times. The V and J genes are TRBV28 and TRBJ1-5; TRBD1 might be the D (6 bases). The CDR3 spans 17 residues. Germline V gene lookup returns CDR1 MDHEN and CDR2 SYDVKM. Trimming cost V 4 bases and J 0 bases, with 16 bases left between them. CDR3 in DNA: TGTGCCAGCAGTTCTACAGGGAGGGGATTTAGCAATCAGCCCCAGCATTTT. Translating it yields CASSSTGRGFSNQPQHF.

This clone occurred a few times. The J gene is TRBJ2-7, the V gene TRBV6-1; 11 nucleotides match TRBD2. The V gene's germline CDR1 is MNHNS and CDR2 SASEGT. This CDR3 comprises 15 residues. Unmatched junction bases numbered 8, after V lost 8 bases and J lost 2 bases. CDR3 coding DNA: TGTGCCAGCCAGAGCGGACTAGCGGGCCCCTACGAGCAGTACTTC. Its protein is CASQSGLAGPYEQYF.

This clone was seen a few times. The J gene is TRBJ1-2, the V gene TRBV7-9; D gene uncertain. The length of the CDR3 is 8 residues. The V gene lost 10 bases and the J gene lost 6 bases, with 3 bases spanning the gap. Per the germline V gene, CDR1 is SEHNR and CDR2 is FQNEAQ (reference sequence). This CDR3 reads CATNGYTF. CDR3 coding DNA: TGTGCCACCAATGGCTACACCTTC.

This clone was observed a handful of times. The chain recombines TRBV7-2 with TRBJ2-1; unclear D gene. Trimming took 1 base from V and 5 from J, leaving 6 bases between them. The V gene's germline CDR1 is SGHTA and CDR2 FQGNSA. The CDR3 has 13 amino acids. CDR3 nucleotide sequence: TGTGCCAGCAGCTTAGTTGCGGACAATGAGCAGTTCTTC. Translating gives CASSLVADNEQFF. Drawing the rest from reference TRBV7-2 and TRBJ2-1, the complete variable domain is GAGVSQSPSNKVTEKGKDVELRCDPISGHTALYWYRQSLGQGLEFLIYFQGNSAPDKSGLPSDRFSAERTGGSVSTLTIQRTQQEDSAVYLCASSLVADNEQFFGPGTRLTVL.

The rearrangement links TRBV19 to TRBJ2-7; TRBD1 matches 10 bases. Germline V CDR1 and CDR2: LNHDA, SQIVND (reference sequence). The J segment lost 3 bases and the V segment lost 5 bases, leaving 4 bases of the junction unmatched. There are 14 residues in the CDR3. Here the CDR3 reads CASSSRTGGYEQYF. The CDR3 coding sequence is TGTGCCAGTAGTTCCCGGACAGGGGGCTACGAGCAGTACTTC.

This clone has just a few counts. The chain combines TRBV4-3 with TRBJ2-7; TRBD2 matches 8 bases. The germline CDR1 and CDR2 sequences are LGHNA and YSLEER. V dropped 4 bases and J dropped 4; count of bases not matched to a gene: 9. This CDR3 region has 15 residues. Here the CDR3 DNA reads TGCGCCAGCAGCCTTGGACTAGCAGGCACGTACGAGCAGTACTTC. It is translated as CASSLGLAGTYEQYF.

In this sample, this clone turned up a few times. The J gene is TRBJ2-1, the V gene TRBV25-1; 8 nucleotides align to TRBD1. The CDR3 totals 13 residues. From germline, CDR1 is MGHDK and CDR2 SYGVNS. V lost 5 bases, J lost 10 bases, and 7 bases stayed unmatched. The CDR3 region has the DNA TGTGCCAGCAGTTTGACAGGGGATGAGGAGCAGTTCTTC. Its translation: CASSLTGDEEQFF.

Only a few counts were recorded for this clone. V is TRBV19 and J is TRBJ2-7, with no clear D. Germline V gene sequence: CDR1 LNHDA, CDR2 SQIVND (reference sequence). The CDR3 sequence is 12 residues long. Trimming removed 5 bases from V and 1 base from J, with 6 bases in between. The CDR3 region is CASSGQSYEQYF. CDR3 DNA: TGTGCCAGTAGTGGGCAGTCCTACGAGCAGTACTTC.